Each of the 32 T cell receptor beta chains below was sequenced from the same sample in a study of Graves' ophthalmopathy and Graves' hyperthyroidism. Transcripts of RNA were the source for amplifying TCR beta CDR3 regions. First-round RT-PCR relied on HTBI primers, and a second-round multiplex PCR came next. TCRdb called the multiplex PCR reads again in MiXCR, with one record for every CDR3 protein. The sample lists 680,000 or so distinct CDR3 sequences; about a fifth were seen once. The sequenced material came from peripheral blood. These receptors originate from a woman aged 18-30 years with stable Graves' hyperthyroidism. Some clones in this sample may be carry-over from other donors' samples.

This clonotype was observed a handful of times. The chain carries TRBV9 and TRBJ2-2; unclear D gene. The CDR3 sequence is 14 residues long. The germline V gene has CDR1 SGDLS and CDR2 YYNGEE. The V end lost 0 bases, the J end lost 3 bases, and 6 bases lay between the germline ends. The CDR3: CASSVVVDTGELFF. CDR3 bases: TGTGCCAGCAGCGTAGTTGTGGACACCGGGGAGCTGTTTTTT.

The table lists this clonotype with many counts. The rearrangement uses TRBV6-2 or TRBV6-3 and TRBJ2-7, with 8 bases lining up with TRBD1. The CDR3 runs to 15 residues. Germline-derived CDR1 and CDR2 are MNHEY and SVGEGT. V dropped 8 bases and J dropped 2; count of bases not matched to a gene: 11. CDR3 DNA: TGTGCCAGCCAGAGCAGGGGGCAATCCCCCTACGAGCAGTACTTC. Translating it yields CASQSRGQSPYEQYF.

This clonotype was recorded a few times. The rearrangement joins TRBV11-2 to TRBJ2-5; no reliable D call. Trimming removed 5 bases from V and 6 bases from J, with 7 bases in between. The CDR3 is made up of 11 amino acids. Per germline, CDR1 SGHAT and CDR2 FQNNGV. CDR3 in amino acids: CASSQSKTQYF. The CDR3, as DNA: TGTGCCAGCAGCCAGTCCAAGACCCAGTACTTC. Full variable domain (remainder filled in from reference TRBV11-2 and TRBJ2-5): EAGVAQSPRYKIIEKRQSVAFWCNPISGHATLYWYQQILGQGPKLLIQFQNNGVVDDSQLPKDRFSAERLKGVDSTLKIQPAKLEDSAVYLCASSQSKTQYFGPGTRLLVL.

Many counts were recorded for this clonotype. This sequence joins TRBV20-1 and TRBJ2-7; the D gene is possibly TRBD1 (7 bases). The CDR3 has 11 amino acids. The germline CDR1 and CDR2 sequences are DFQATT and SNEGSKA (reference sequence). V was pared by 5 bases and J by 6 bases, with 11 bases between. CDR3 loop: CSASQGGEQYF. The CDR3, as DNA: TGCAGTGCTTCCCAGGGGGGCGAGCAGTACTTC.

This clonotype has ten or more counts. This CDR3 is CSANLGTKYEQYF. In DNA form, the CDR3 reads TGCAGTGCCAATTTAGGGACCAAATACGAGCAGTACTTC. J is TRBJ2-7 and V is TRBV20-1; tentatively, D is TRBD1 or TRBD2 (5 bases each). Trimming removed 6 bases at V and 4 bases at J, with 16 bases between. CDR3 length: 13 amino acids. CDR1 and CDR2 (germline): DFQATT, SNEGSKA (reference sequence).

This clonotype was seen ten or more times. This chain uses TRBV2 with TRBJ1-2; weak D call: TRBD1 (6 bases). Germline lookup yields CDR1 SNHLY and CDR2 FYNNEI. The CDR3 consists of 12 residues. Trimming stripped 4 bases from V and 3 bases from J, with 6 bases between. The chain's CDR3 is CASSGTDYGYTF. CDR3 sequence (DNA): TGTGCCAGCAGTGGGACAGACTATGGCTACACCTTC.

This clonotype was counted between two and nine times. CDR3 sequence: CASNPKGYSNQPQHF. The CDR3 bases are TGTGCCAGCAACCCTAAGGGTTATAGCAATCAGCCCCAGCATTTT. The genes are TRBV12-3 or TRBV12-4 and TRBJ1-5; D is ambiguous. The length of the CDR3 is 15 residues. V lost 7 bases and J 0 bases, leaving 13 bases between the germline ends.

This chain joins TRBV11-1 and TRBJ2-5; perhaps TRBD2 as D (6 bases). The CDR3 consists of 15 residues. Trimming removed 5 bases from V and 5 bases from J, with 18 bases in between. CDR1 and CDR2 (germline): SGHAT, FQDESV (reference sequence). The CDR3: CASSPPEGSRETQYF. The DNA of the CDR3 is TGTGCCAGCAGCCCCCCGGAGGGTTCCAGGGAGACCCAGTACTTC. Full variable domain (rest looked up from reference TRBV11-1 and TRBJ2-5): EAEVAQSPRYKITEKSQAVAFWCDPISGHATLYWYRQILGQGPELLVQFQDESVVDDSQLPKDRFSAERLKGVDSTLKIQPAELGDSAMYLCASSPPEGSRETQYFGPGTRLLVL.

As to this clonotype: A clone one base away is much larger, so this may be a read error. The chain has TRBV12-5 and TRBJ2-2; D call uncertain. The CDR3 runs to 13 residues. Germline V CDR1 and CDR2: LGHNT, FRNRAP. The germline V and J ends were trimmed by 0 bases and 8 bases, with 7 bases remaining between them. The CDR3 coding sequence is TGTGCTAGTGGTTTGGTACCCCTGGGGGAGCTGTTTTTT. It specifies CASGLVPLGELFF.

There are many counts of this clonotype. CDR3 nucleotides: TGTGCCTGGAGTGGAGGGCACGGGAATCAGCCCCAGCATTTT. Translated, it gives CAWSGGHGNQPQHF. The gene calls are TRBV30 and TRBJ1-5, with D unclear. The V gene's germline CDR1 is GTSNPN and CDR2 SVGIG (reference sequence). The CDR3 is 14 amino acids. V lost 1 base, J lost 4 bases, and 11 bases lay in between. The entire variable domain, with the rest obtained from reference TRBV30 and TRBJ1-5, is as follows: SQTIHQWPATLVQPVGSPLSLECTVEGTSNPNLYWYRQAAGRGLQLLFYSVGIGQISSEVPQNLSASRPQDRQFILSSKKLLLSDSGFYLCAWSGGHGNQPQHFGDGTRLSIL.

The V call is TRBV6-1, the J call TRBJ2-7, with a possible D match to TRBD1 (6 bases). Germline V CDR1 and CDR2: MNHNS, SASEGT. V was pared by 6 bases and J by 5 bases, with 23 bases between. The length of the CDR3 is 16 residues. DNA of the CDR3: TGTGCCAGCAGGTCCCATACAGGGAAAATCTCTGACGAGCAGTACTTC. This codes for CASRSHTGKISDEQYF.

This clonotype was seen a few times. The V and J genes are TRBV9 and TRBJ2-7; tentative D call: TRBD1 (5 bases). Germline V gene sequence: CDR1 SGDLS, CDR2 YYNGEE. The CDR3 consists of 15 residues. Trimming removed 0 bases from V and 3 bases from J, with 13 bases in between. The CDR3 protein is CASSVEETGYYEQYF. In nucleotides, the CDR3 is TGTGCCAGCAGCGTAGAAGAAACAGGTTACTACGAGCAGTACTTC. Together with reference TRBV9 and TRBJ2-7, the CDR3 gives the full variable domain: DSGVTQTPKHLITATGQRVTLRCSPRSGDLSVYWYQQSLDQGLQFLIQYYNGEERAKGNILERFSAQQFPDLHSELNLSSLELGDSALYFCASSVEETGYYEQYFGPGTRLTVT.

This clonotype was found a few times. J is TRBJ2-5 and V is TRBV6-2 or TRBV6-3, with TRBD2 matching 9 bases. Trimming took 5 bases from V and 5 from J; bases not matched to a gene: 9. Per germline, CDR1 MNHEY and CDR2 SVGEGT. The CDR3 has 15 residues. This CDR3 reads CASSGGGGAAETQYF. The CDR3 DNA reads TGTGCCAGCAGTGGTGGCGGGGGGGCCGCGGAGACCCAGTACTTC.

This clonotype was detected only a few times. The gene calls are TRBV7-8 and TRBJ1-2, with D tentatively TRBD1 (5 bases). V lost 5 bases to trimming and J lost 8 bases, with 15 bases between them. The CDR3 consists of 13 residues. Germline CDR1 is SGHVS and CDR2 is FQNEAQ. The DNA of the CDR3 is TGTGCCAGCAGCCACCGGGACTCGGGGGGCTACACCTTC. Protein product: CASSHRDSGGYTF. The variable domain in full, completed from reference TRBV7-8 and TRBJ1-2, reads GAGVSQSPRYKVAKRGQDVALRCDPISGHVSLFWYQQALGQGPEFLTYFQNEAQLDKSGLPSDRFFAERPEGSVSTLKIQRTQQEDSAVYLCASSHRDSGGYTFGSGTRLTVV.

This clonotype was seen a handful of times. V usage is TRBV7-9 and J usage is TRBJ2-5; either TRBD1 or TRBD2 may supply D (5 bases each). Germline values: CDR1 SEHNR, CDR2 FQNEAQ (reference sequence). V lost 1 base to trimming and J lost 5 bases, with 11 bases between them. CDR3 length: 14 residues. CDR3 bases: TGTGCCAGCAGCTTAGTGGTTGAGGGGGAGACCCAGTACTTC. Translating it yields CASSLVVEGETQYF. Complete variable domain (other parts from reference TRBV7-9 and TRBJ2-5): DTGVSQNPRHKITKRGQNVTFRCDPISEHNRLYWYRQTLGQGPEFLTYFQNEAQLEKSRLLSDRFSAERPKGSFSTLEIQRTEQGDSAMYLCASSLVVEGETQYFGPGTRLLVL.

This clonotype was seen many times. The chain carries TRBV27 and TRBJ1-5; TRBD1 aligns across 9 bases. The CDR3 has 15 residues. Germline V gives CDR1 MNHEY, CDR2 SMNVEV (reference sequence). V was clipped by 3 bases and J by 6 bases; unmatched bases: 6. CDR3 amino acids: CASSFPQGARQPQHF. In DNA, the CDR3 is TGTGCCAGCAGTTTCCCACAGGGGGCACGTCAGCCCCAGCATTTT.

This clonotype was found many times. The J gene is TRBJ1-1, the V gene TRBV6-5, with D perhaps TRBD1 (5 bases). The ends were cut back, 3 bases at V and 1 base at J, with 6 bases in the middle. The germline CDR1 and CDR2 sequences are MNHEY and SVGAGI. This CDR3 has 13 residues. This CDR3 reads CASSYGTNTEAFF. The CDR3 DNA sequence: TGTGCCAGCAGTTATGGGACGAACACTGAAGCTTTCTTT.

This clonotype occurred many times. The chain uses TRBV12-3 or TRBV12-4 and TRBJ2-5, with D possibly being TRBD2 (5 bases). This CDR3 comprises 19 residues. Trimming left V 3 bases short and J 1 base short, with 24 bases between. CDR3 in DNA: TGTGCCAGCAGTTTGTCCCCCCGCGGGTCTCGAACAACCCAAGAGACCCAGTACTTC. It yields the protein CASSLSPRGSRTTQETQYF.

This clonotype was picked up many times. The chain recombines TRBV6-1 with TRBJ1-1; no reliable D call. The CDR3 contains 14 residues. From germline, CDR1 is MNHNS and CDR2 SASEGT. Trimming left V 6 bases short and J 6 bases short, with 17 bases between. CDR3 sequence (DNA): TGTGCCAGCAGCCCACAGAGGTCTAGTTCTGAAGCTTTCTTT. Protein product: CASSPQRSSSEAFF.

This clonotype was observed at least ten times. The CDR3 loop is CASSFRGQEVLYGYTF. The CDR3 nucleotides read TGTGCCAGCAGTTTTCGGGGACAGGAGGTACTTTATGGCTACACCTTC. The J gene is TRBJ1-2, the V gene TRBV27, with 8 bases aligning to TRBD1. Germline V gives CDR1 MNHEY, CDR2 SMNVEV (reference sequence). The CDR3 has 16 residues. The junction had 11 bases not matched to a gene; V was cut back by 3 bases and J by 5 bases.

This clonotype occurred a few times. This chain uses TRBV4-1 with TRBJ2-7; 11 positions match TRBD2. The CDR3 spans 15 residues. J gave up 2 bases and V 4 bases, and 4 bases lay outside the gene matches. Germline lookup yields CDR1 MGHRA and CDR2 YSYEKL. The DNA of the CDR3 is TGCGCCAGCAGCCGTACTAGCGGGGGACCCTACGAGCAGTACTTC. This codes for CASSRTSGGPYEQYF.

V and J are TRBV5-1 and TRBJ2-5; tentative D call: TRBD1 (6 bases). With 4 bases removed from V and 3 bases from J, the gap between germline ends came to 13 bases. CDR3 size: 14 residues. Germline V gives CDR1 SGHRS, CDR2 YFSETQ. CDR3 in amino acids: CASSNRVYEETQYF. CDR3 DNA sequence: TGCGCCAGCAGCAACAGGGTCTACGAAGAGACCCAGTACTTC.

The sample holds many counts of this clonotype. The V call is TRBV28, the J call TRBJ1-6; 7 bases are shared with TRBD1. Germline loops: CDR1 MDHEN, CDR2 SYDVKM. The CDR3 loop spans 15 amino acids. With V trimmed by 3 bases and J by 9 bases, 8 bases remained unmatched. CDR3 in amino acids: CASSFLDRMSSPLHF. The CDR3 DNA is TGTGCCAGCAGTTTTTTGGACAGGATGTCTTCACCCCTCCACTTT.

This clonotype came up many times. The rearrangement uses TRBV12-3 or TRBV12-4 and TRBJ2-7, with a weak D call TRBD2 (5 bases). CDR3 length equals 14 residues. Trimming pared 3 bases from V and 0 bases from J, leaving 9 bases between. CDR3 bases: TGTGCCAGCAGTTTGATAGGGAGCTCCTACGAGCAGTACTTC. It specifies CASSLIGSSYEQYF.

There are a few counts of this clonotype. V is TRBV6-2 or TRBV6-3 and J is TRBJ2-5; D may match TRBD1 or TRBD2 (5 bases each). Trimming shortened V by 4 bases and J by 9 bases, and 12 bases separated the two germline ends. This CDR3 has 12 amino acids. The V gene's germline CDR1 is MNHEY and CDR2 SVGEGT. CDR3 sequence reads: CASSSDWDAQYF. The CDR3 coding sequence is TGTGCCAGCAGTTCGGACTGGGACGCCCAGTACTTC.

The chain joins TRBV12-3 or TRBV12-4 to TRBJ2-7; D might be TRBD1 or TRBD2, each matching 5 bases. The germline V and J ends were trimmed by 2 bases and 5 bases, with 13 bases remaining between them. The CDR3 consists of 14 residues. CDR3: CASSLPRMGDEQYF. In nucleotides, the CDR3 is TGTGCCAGCAGTTTACCCAGGATGGGGGACGAGCAGTACTTC.

The table lists this clonotype with a few counts. CDR3 nucleotide sequence: TGTGCCAGCAGTTTAAAGAGGGACTTTGAAGCTTTCTTT. This translates into CASSLKRDFEAFF. The gene calls are TRBV12-3 or TRBV12-4 and TRBJ1-1; TRBD1 might be the D (5 bases). The germline V and J ends were trimmed by 2 bases and 7 bases, with 11 bases remaining between them. This CDR3 contains 13 residues.

This clonotype came up many times. The chain combines TRBV2 with TRBJ2-7; weak D call: TRBD1 (6 bases). The germline gives CDR1 SNHLY, CDR2 FYNNEI. V lost 4 bases to trimming and J lost 2 bases, with 15 bases between them. This CDR3 has 15 amino acids. The CDR3 spells CASSALGQTAYEQYF. CDR3 coding DNA: TGTGCCAGCAGTGCCTTAGGACAGACTGCCTACGAGCAGTACTTC.

This clonotype occurred many times. The chain employs TRBV5-1 and TRBJ1-5, with D perhaps matching TRBD1 (5 bases). CDR3 length: 17 residues. V was trimmed by 7 bases and J by 4 bases, leaving 24 bases between them. Germline CDR1 SGHRS, CDR2 YFSETQ. DNA for the CDR3: TGCGCCAGCTCCCTCTATCCCCAGGACACTTCTAATCAGCCCCAGCATTTT. This sequence encodes CASSLYPQDTSNQPQHF.

The genes are TRBV11-1 and TRBJ2-5, with 9 bases matching TRBD1. CDR1 is SGHAT and CDR2 is FQDESV in the germline V gene (reference sequence). The CDR3 is 17 amino acids. Unmatched junction bases numbered 15, after V lost 5 bases and J lost 5 bases. In DNA form, the CDR3 reads TGTGCCAGCAGCCCCAAACCGCCGGGACAGGGCGAGGAGACCCAGTACTTC. Amino acid sequence: CASSPKPPGQGEETQYF.

This clonotype was counted ten times or more. The chain uses TRBV12-3 or TRBV12-4 and TRBJ1-1; D unresolved. The CDR3 totals 12 residues. V lost 3 bases to trimming and J lost 8 bases, with 10 bases between them. The CDR3: CASSFGPSEAFF. For the CDR3, the DNA is TGTGCCAGCAGTTTTGGCCCCTCAGAAGCTTTCTTT.

V and J are TRBV12-3 or TRBV12-4 and TRBJ2-5; no clear D gene. V lost 4 bases and J 10 bases, leaving 13 bases between the germline ends. This CDR3 comprises 12 residues. The CDR3, as DNA: TGTGCCAGCAGTTCTTTTCCCATAAACCAGTACTTC. It translates to CASSSFPINQYF.